This TCR beta chain emerged from a study of regulatory T cells in long-lasting Graves disease. Study information: Over-5-year antithyroid drug use with positive TSH receptor antibodies defined persistent Graves' disease in the study.

The time point denotes: persistent/refractory GD, antithyroid drugs over 5 years with positive TRAb. With RNA extracted from PBMCs as input, the TCR library was made. Sequencing libraries for TCR beta were prepared with iRepertoire HTBI primers and Arm-PCR of CDR3 regions. TCRdb reprocessed the multiplex PCR reads with MiXCR, giving one entry per CDR3 protein. This sample carries around 450,000 distinct CDR3 sequences, under 25% of them seen once, and the ten largest clones take roughly 7.1%. Germline V gene sequence: CDR1 SGHTA, CDR2 FQGTGA. The germline V and J ends were trimmed by 3 bases and 2 bases, with 12 bases remaining between them. The CDR3 has 15 residues.

The sequencing here drew on peripheral blood mononuclear cells (PBMCs), taken when the disease was refractory, from a patient treated with antithyroid drugs. The rearrangement joins TRBV7-3 to TRBJ2-3; D not certain. The sequence derives from a female donor with Graves disease. This CDR3 is CASSFSARTTDTQYF. In DNA, the CDR3 is TGTGCCAGCAGCTTTTCGGCGAGGACCACAGATACGCAGTATTTT.